Listed here are 5 T cell receptor beta chains from one sample, sequenced in a study of blood T cell repertoires in COVID-19. Method: immunoSEQ multiplex PCR; TCRdb's copy keeps in-frame clones and lacks some. The table lists 80,000 to 95,000 clones, roughly 90% of them singletons, with approximately 7.3% in the top ten. Input material: peripheral blood. Every receptor here comes from a man in his sixties or seventies with acute or convalescent COVID-19.

V gene TRBV4-3 combines with J gene TRBJ1-1; D gene ambiguous. Germline V gene lookup returns CDR1 LGHNA and CDR2 YSLEER. CDR3 size: 14 residues. The V gene lost 2 bases and the J gene lost 1 base, with 8 bases spanning the gap. CDR3 in DNA: TGCGCCAGCAGCCAATGGGCAGGGAACACTGAAGCTTTCTTT. This translates into CASSQWAGNTEAFF.

DNA of the CDR3: TGTGCCAGCAGTTTACTGGGGGGTGGGGTGGAGACTAGCGGGAACGGAGACACCGGGGAGCTGTTTTTT. Translation gives CASSLLGGGVETSGNGDTGELFF. The gene calls are TRBV28 and TRBJ2-2; 11 bases align to TRBD2. The CDR3 has 23 residues. V lost 2 bases to trimming and J lost 3 bases; unmatched junction nucleotides: 23. Per the germline V gene, CDR1 is MDHEN and CDR2 is SYDVKM.

The chain joins TRBV19 to TRBJ1-4; no reliable D call. The length of the CDR3 is 15 residues. CDR1 and CDR2 (germline): LNHDA, SQIVND (reference sequence). V lost 6 bases to trimming and J lost 0 bases, with 11 bases between them. CDR3 sequence reads: CASRRKIATNEKLFF. CDR3 nucleotide sequence: TGTGCCAGTAGGCGAAAGATTGCAACTAATGAAAAACTGTTTTTT.

The genes are TRBV5-1 and TRBJ2-3; 7 bases align to TRBD2. This CDR3 contains 16 residues. CDR1 is SGHRS, CDR2 YFSETQ, per germline. V lost 4 bases, J lost 0 bases, and 8 bases stayed unmatched. The CDR3: CASSPGSGSSTDTQYF. For the CDR3, the DNA is TGCGCCAGCAGCCCGGGTAGCGGGTCTAGCACAGATACGCAGTATTTT.

The chain uses TRBV7-3 and TRBJ2-1; D may be TRBD2 (6 bases). This CDR3 is built from 15 residues. Trimming shortened V by 2 bases and J by 2 bases, and 10 bases separated the two germline ends. The germline CDR1 and CDR2 sequences are SGHTA and FQGTGA. CDR3 sequence reads: CASSLRAGTYNEQFF. The CDR3 DNA is TGTGCCAGCAGCTTACGGGCGGGGACCTACAATGAGCAGTTCTTC.